These 11 T cell receptor beta chains were all obtained from the same sample, sequenced in a study of shared clonotypes between healthy human individuals. Libraries were prepared by immunoSEQ multiplex PCR; TCRdb keeps only in-frame clonotypes and omits some of them. The table includes some 1.4 million clones, around 97% detected once. Material for sequencing was naive CD4+ T cells sorted from blood. Subset: CD45RA+ positively selected. These TCRs come from a young man in good health.

The genes are TRBV7-8 and TRBJ2-3, with 12 bases that match TRBD2. This CDR3 spans 16 amino acids. The V gene's germline CDR1 is SGHVS and CDR2 FQNEAQ. V gave up 5 bases and J gave up 3 bases; unmatched junction bases: 6. CDR3 sequence reads: CASSPLAGGGTDTQYF. CDR3 sequence (DNA): TGTGCCAGCAGCCCCCTAGCGGGAGGGGGGACAGATACGCAGTATTTT.

The chain joins TRBV25-1 to TRBJ2-2; no clear D. The CDR3 sequence is 14 residues long. Germline CDR1 is MGHDK and CDR2 is SYGVNS. V was trimmed by 2 bases and J by 3 bases, leaving 7 bases between them. CDR3 DNA: TGTGCCAGCAGTGAACCCGGGTACACCGGGGAGCTGTTTTTT. Amino acid sequence: CASSEPGYTGELFF. Drawing the rest from reference TRBV25-1 and TRBJ2-2, the complete variable domain is EADIYQTPRYLVIGTGKKITLECSQTMGHDKMYWYQQDPGMELHLIHYSYGVNSTEKGDLSSESTVSRIRTEHFPLTLESARPSHTSQYLCASSEPGYTGELFFGEGSRLTVL.

The chain carries TRBV19 and TRBJ1-3; D remains ambiguous. V shed 9 bases and J shed 2 bases, with 14 bases lying between them. The CDR3 covers 14 residues. CDR1 is LNHDA, CDR2 SQIVND, per germline (reference sequence). The CDR3 DNA follows: TGTGCCAGCTATCCGGGAGCCACTGGAAACACCATATATTTT. It yields the protein CASYPGATGNTIYF. Using reference TRBV19 and TRBJ1-3 for the parts outside the CDR3, the full variable domain is DGGITQSPKYLFRKEGQNVTLSCEQNLNHDAMYWYRQDPGQGLRLIYYSQIVNDFQKGDIAEGYSVSREKKESFPLTVTSAQKNPTAFYLCASYPGATGNTIYFGEGSWLTVV.

The V gene is TRBV28, the J gene TRBJ1-2; unclear D gene. Per germline, CDR1 MDHEN and CDR2 SYDVKM. Trimming pared 7 bases from V and 3 bases from J, leaving 6 bases between. The CDR3 covers 11 residues. The CDR3 loop is CASNFDYGYTF. Written as DNA, the CDR3 is TGTGCCAGCAATTTTGACTATGGCTACACCTTC.

This clone was counted a single time. The chain employs TRBV7-2 and TRBJ2-7; TRBD2 aligns across 11 bases. Germline V lookup: CDR1 SGHTA, CDR2 FQGNSA. This CDR3 contains 16 residues. The V segment lost 5 bases and the J segment 2 bases; nucleotides outside the gene matches: 8. The CDR3, as DNA: TGTGCCAGCAGCCGACTAGCGGGAAACCCCCCCTACGAGCAGTACTTC. It codes for CASSRLAGNPPYEQYF.

This clone was observed once. The chain employs TRBV11-2 and TRBJ1-2, with D hard to call. This CDR3 has 14 amino acids. From germline, CDR1 is SGHAT and CDR2 FQNNGV. V was shortened by 0 bases and J by 5 bases, with 10 bases between the two germline ends. The CDR3 DNA reads TGTGCCAGCAGCTTAGAAAGGCAGACGTATGGCTACACCTTC. It translates to CASSLERQTYGYTF.

The chain joins TRBV16 to TRBJ2-1, with D unclear. Trimming took off 4 bases at V and 5 bases at J, with 15 bases between the two ends. CDR1 is KGHSY, CDR2 FQNENV, per germline. The CDR3 has 15 amino acids. CDR3 sequence (DNA): TGTGCCAGCAGCCCCCGGAGTTATCCCAACAATGAGCAGTTCTTC. Its translation: CASSPRSYPNNEQFF.

This clone was picked up one time. The chain is built from TRBV6-6 and TRBJ2-1; the D is unclear. The germline V gene encodes CDR1 MNHNY and CDR2 SVGAGI (reference sequence). Deletions cut 5 bases from V and 1 base from J, with 6 bases between. The CDR3 contains 13 residues. The CDR3 loop is CASSDDSYNEQFF. The CDR3 nucleotides are TGTGCCAGCAGTGACGATTCCTACAATGAGCAGTTCTTC.

The chain uses TRBV6-5 and TRBJ1-1; D is unclear. The CDR3 covers 14 residues. Germline V lookup: CDR1 MNHEY, CDR2 SVGAGI. Deletions cut 6 bases from V and 6 bases from J, with 17 bases between. The CDR3, as DNA: TGTGCCAGCAGATATACATCCACCGGCTCTGAAGCTTTCTTT. Translation gives CASRYTSTGSEAFF.

The rearrangement links TRBV27 to TRBJ1-4; D is unresolved. In germline, CDR1 is MNHEY, CDR2 SMNVEV (reference sequence). Between the trimmed V and J ends, which lost 2 bases and 5 bases, there was a span of 15 bases. The CDR3 consists of 16 residues. The CDR3 is CASSLRRPPSNEKLFF. CDR3 coding DNA: TGTGCCAGCAGTTTAAGGCGGCCCCCCTCGAATGAAAAACTGTTTTTT.

The J gene is TRBJ2-7, the V gene TRBV6-5, with D possibly called TRBD1 or TRBD2 (5 bases each). V gave up 7 bases and J gave up 6 bases, with 16 bases separating them. From germline, CDR1 is MNHEY and CDR2 SVGAGI. This CDR3 spans 13 amino acids. The CDR3 region has the DNA TGTGCCAGCACCCTCCGTGAGAGGGGCGAGCAGTACTTC. Translation: CASTLRERGEQYF.